This section outlines one TCR beta chain sequence together with its context. The data are from a study of OX40 agonist ivuxolimab in advanced cancers. Germline values: CDR1 WSHSY, CDR2 SAAADI. Trimming took 6 bases from V and 0 from J, leaving 6 bases between them. This CDR3 is built from 12 residues. Assay used: immunoSEQ multiplex PCR; TCRdb lists only in-frame clones, some missing. This table has roughly 46,000 clones, about nine tenths appearing once. This receptor was identified in an adult with an advanced solid tumor such as melanoma, head and neck, liver or kidney cancer. The rearrangement joins TRBV10-2 to TRBJ2-7; D remains ambiguous. The sample here was CD4+ or CD8+ T cells sorted from blood, taken in a trial of the OX40 agonist ivuxolimab. CDR3 sequence reads: CASSAPSYEQYF. CDR3 DNA: TGCGCCAGCAGCGCTCCCTCCTACGAGCAGTACTTC.